Listed below are T cell receptor beta chains from one sample, sequenced in a study of blood T cell repertoires in COVID-19. Generated by immunoSEQ multiplex PCR, the TCRdb table keeps only in-frame clones and is missing some. The sample yields under 250,000 clones, around 82% seen once. The sample taken for sequencing was peripheral blood. The source is a man aged 40-49 years with active or convalescent COVID-19. Each CDR3 is given with its conserved first and last residue. The D gene is left open where the match is weak. Size values are once, few and many counts, or a class for expanded clones, and some rows have none.

clone size,J gene,V gene,D gene,CDR3 protein,CDR3 DNA
once,TRBJ1-2,TRBV29-1,.,CSVRVGVGYTF,TGCAGCGTTAGGGTCGGGGTCGGCTACACCTTC
.,TRBJ2-7,TRBV24-1,.,CATSDSTARREQYF,TGTGCCACCAGTGATTCAACTGCTAGGCGCGAGCAGTACTTC
.,TRBJ1-5,TRBV27,TRBD1,CASSLIPTGGEQPQHF,TGTGCCAGCAGTTTAATCCCTACAGGGGGCGAGCAGCCCCAGCATTTT
.,TRBJ2-7,TRBV11-2,TRBD1,CASRTIRDRGRRSSYEQYF,TGTGCCAGCAGGACGATCCGGGACAGGGGGCGTCGGAGTTCCTACGAGCAGTACTTC
.,TRBJ1-4,TRBV6-5,.,CASRPPGHNNEKLFF,TGTGCCAGCAGGCCTCCGGGACATAATAATGAAAAACTGTTTTTT
.,TRBJ1-5,TRBV28,.,CASSLGHQPQHF,TGTGCCAGCAGTTTGGGCCATCAGCCCCAGCATTTT
.,TRBJ1-1,TRBV30,TRBD1,CAWKRTGEAFF,TGTGCCTGGAAACGGACAGGTGAAGCTTTCTTT
few,TRBJ2-7,TRBV10-3,.,CAISEGGAGDYEQYF,TGTGCCATCAGTGAGGGCGGGGCTGGAGACTACGAGCAGTACTTC
few,TRBJ2-2,TRBV4-1,TRBD2,CASSQDRMTSGDTGELFF,TGCGCCAGCAGCCAAGATCGGATGACTAGCGGAGACACCGGGGAGCTGTTTTTT
few,TRBJ1-6,TRBV3-1/TRBV3-2,.,CASSRTDDNSPLHF,TGTGCCAGCAGCCGGACAGACGATAATTCACCCCTCCACTTT
.,TRBJ1-5,TRBV27,TRBD1,CASSGQGGNQPQHF,TGTGCCAGCAGCGGACAGGGTGGCAATCAGCCCCAGCATTTT
.,TRBJ2-5,TRBV6-4,TRBD2,CASSDPTWTSGAETQYF,TGTGCCAGCAGTGACCCGACTTGGACTAGCGGGGCCGAGACCCAGTACTTC
.,TRBJ1-2,TRBV10-3,.,CAISQESNYGYTF,TGTGCCATCAGTCAGGAATCCAACTATGGCTACACCTTC
.,TRBJ1-2,TRBV10-3,.,CAALDRKGGYTF,TGTGCCGCCCTCGACAGGAAAGGTGGCTACACCTTC
.,TRBJ1-4,TRBV6-5,TRBD1,CASQGARGEKLFF,TGTGCCAGCCAGGGGGCTAGGGGTGAAAAACTGTTTTTT
.,TRBJ1-1,TRBV5-1,TRBD1,CASSHDRGMGNTEAFF,TGCGCCAGCAGCCACGACAGGGGAATGGGGAACACTGAAGCTTTCTTT
few,TRBJ1-1,TRBV20-1,.,CSASPGQMNTEAFF,TGCAGTGCTAGTCCCGGACAGATGAACACTGAAGCTTTCTTT
.,TRBJ1-5,TRBV30,TRBD1,CAWSVTRGLSNQPQHF,TGTGCCTGGAGTGTAACGAGGGGGCTTAGCAATCAGCCCCAGCATTTT
.,TRBJ1-1,TRBV5-1,TRBD1,CASSQRTGASTEAFF,TGCGCCAGCAGCCAGCGGACAGGGGCCAGCACTGAAGCTTTCTTT
few,TRBJ2-7,TRBV5-1,TRBD1,CASSPQQGAKDEQYF,TGCGCCAGCAGCCCGCAACAGGGGGCGAAGGACGAGCAGTACTTC
.,TRBJ1-6,TRBV5-6,.,CASSLASLPLHF,TGTGCCAGCAGCTTGGCCTCTTTACCCCTCCACTTT
few,TRBJ2-7,TRBV2,.,CASSGDAYEQYF,TGTGCCAGCAGCGGAGACGCCTACGAGCAGTACTTC
.,TRBJ2-7,TRBV2,TRBD2,CASRSAGGWNEQYF,TGTGCCAGCAGGTCAGCGGGAGGCTGGAACGAGCAGTACTTC
.,TRBJ2-1,TRBV7-6,.,CASSLVAGALSYNEQFF,TGTGCCAGCAGCTTAGTGGCGGGGGCGCTTAGTTACAATGAGCAGTTCTTC
.,TRBJ1-1,TRBV25-1,.,CASSDYPGNTEAFF,TGTGCCAGCAGTGATTATCCCGGGAACACTGAAGCTTTCTTT
.,TRBJ1-5,TRBV19,.,CASWNRDSGRNQPQHF,TGTGCCAGCTGGAACCGGGACTCAGGAAGGAATCAGCCCCAGCATTTT
.,TRBJ2-7,TRBV18,.,CASSPQVGQSGEQYF,TGTGCCAGCTCACCACAGGTAGGACAGTCGGGCGAGCAGTACTTC
.,TRBJ2-7,TRBV11-2,.,CASTKVGGWDEQYF,TGTGCCAGCACCAAGGTGGGGGGTTGGGACGAGCAGTACTTC
.,TRBJ1-4,TRBV6-5,.,CASSTRTGNEKLFF,TGTGCCAGCAGTACGAGAACGGGGAACGAAAAACTGTTTTTT
.,TRBJ2-5,TRBV3-1/TRBV3-2,TRBD2,CASSRGSGILETQYF,TGTGCCAGCAGCCGCGGTAGCGGGATTTTAGAGACCCAGTACTTC
.,TRBJ1-2,TRBV30,TRBD1,CAWVGTGGNYGYTF,TGTGCCTGGGTGGGGACAGGGGGAAACTATGGCTACACCTTC
.,TRBJ2-5,TRBV7-9,TRBD1,CASSLRQGPQETQYF,TGTGCCAGCAGCTTGAGACAGGGCCCCCAAGAGACCCAGTACTTC
.,TRBJ1-3,TRBV5-6,.,CASSLGRGENTIYF,TGTGCCAGCAGCTTGGGCCGGGGAGAAAACACCATATATTTT
.,TRBJ2-1,TRBV12-5,.,CASGLDAGTTEQFF,TGTGCTAGTGGTTTGGATGCGGGGACGACTGAGCAGTTCTTC
.,TRBJ2-5,TRBV11-2,.,CASSLGRTWTQYF,TGTGCCAGCAGCTTAGGGAGGACGTGGACCCAGTACTTC
once,TRBJ1-3,TRBV7-6,.,CASSLAAGAPGNTIYF,TGTGCCAGCAGCTTAGCCGCGGGGGCTCCAGGAAACACCATATATTTT
.,TRBJ2-7,TRBV6-5,.,CASSYSSLTVSYEQYF,TGTGCCAGCAGTTACTCGAGTCTTACGGTGTCCTACGAGCAGTACTTC
.,TRBJ1-6,TRBV6-5,.,CASAVQGEGSPLHF,TGTGCCAGCGCGGTACAGGGCGAGGGATCACCCCTCCACTTT
.,TRBJ2-5,TRBV2,.,CASSGPAAREETQYF,TGTGCCAGCAGTGGCCCGGCGGCGCGGGAAGAGACCCAGTACTTC
.,TRBJ2-5,TRBV19,TRBD1,CASSGRGQRVETQYF,TGTGCCAGTAGTGGAAGGGGACAGAGGGTAGAGACCCAGTACTTC
.,TRBJ1-4,TRBV7-2,.,CASSLYLEEKLFF,TGTGCCAGCAGCTTATATTTAGAAGAAAAACTGTTTTTT
.,TRBJ1-1,TRBV18,TRBD1,CASSQLQGVNTEAFF,TGTGCCAGCTCACAATTACAGGGGGTAAACACTGAAGCTTTCTTT
.,TRBJ1-1,TRBV29-1,.,CSVRGGDYTEAFF,TGCAGCGTGCGGGGGGGCGACTACACTGAAGCTTTCTTT
.,TRBJ1-5,TRBV2,.,CASSDTGTRQPQHF,TGTGCCAGCAGTGATACGGGTACCAGACAGCCCCAGCATTTT
.,TRBJ2-7,TRBV4-2,TRBD2,CASSQEQFGLADYEQYF,TGTGCCAGCAGCCAAGAACAATTTGGACTAGCGGACTACGAGCAGTACTTC
.,TRBJ1-3,TRBV19,TRBD1,CASSIEGARGNTIYF,TGTGCCAGTAGTATTGAGGGGGCGCGGGGAAACACCATATATTTT
.,TRBJ1-1,TRBV6-5,.,CASRFGQSATEAFF,TGTGCCAGCAGATTCGGACAGTCGGCCACTGAAGCTTTCTTT
.,TRBJ1-5,TRBV7-2,.,CASALEKGQPQHF,TGTGCCAGCGCATTAGAAAAGGGGCAGCCCCAGCATTTT
.,TRBJ1-1,TRBV30,.,CAWSRQAMNTEAFF,TGTGCCTGGAGCCGACAGGCAATGAACACTGAAGCTTTCTTT
few,TRBJ1-1,TRBV4-3,TRBD1,CASSQGAITGVGAFF,TGCGCCAGCAGCCAAGGAGCTATCACAGGGGTCGGAGCTTTCTTT
few,TRBJ1-3,TRBV5-1,.,CASSFEGSGTIYF,TGCGCCAGCAGCTTCGAGGGAAGTGGCACCATATATTTT
.,TRBJ2-6,TRBV4-1,.,CASSQDTLAGANVLTF,TGCGCCAGCAGCCAAGATACCCTCGCTGGCGCCAACGTCCTGACTTTC